Given below is one TCR beta chain in context. This record comes from a study of identical twins. With template switching, a universal primer site was added, and the cDNA carried unique molecular identifiers. TCRdb re-called the 5' RACE reads through MiXCR, storing one row per CDR3 protein. The sample shows approximately 620,000 distinct CDR3 sequences, less than 10% of them seen only once. V was clipped by 7 bases and J by 3 bases; unmatched bases: 11. This CDR3 is 14 amino acids long. Looked up from germline, CDR1 is SQVTM and CDR2 is ANQGSEA. The data were also submitted as part of a second study, on yellow fever vaccine responses in identical twins.

The rearrangement uses TRBV29-1 and TRBJ2-7; TRBD1 agrees at 8 bases. The sample was PBMCs. The clonotype originates from a woman between 18 and 29 years old in good health. For the CDR3, the DNA is TGCAGCGCTATCGGGACAGGTGGAAGCTACGAGCAGTACTTC. As protein: CSAIGTGGSYEQYF.